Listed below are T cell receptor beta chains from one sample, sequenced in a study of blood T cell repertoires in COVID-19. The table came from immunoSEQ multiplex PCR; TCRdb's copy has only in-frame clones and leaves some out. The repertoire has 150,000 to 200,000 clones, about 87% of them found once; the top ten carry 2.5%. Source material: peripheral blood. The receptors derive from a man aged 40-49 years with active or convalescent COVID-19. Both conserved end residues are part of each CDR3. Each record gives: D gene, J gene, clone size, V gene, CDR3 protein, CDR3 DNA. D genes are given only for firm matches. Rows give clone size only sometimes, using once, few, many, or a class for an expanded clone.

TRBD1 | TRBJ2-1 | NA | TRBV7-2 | CASSLRQGHNEQFF | TGTGCCAGCAGCCTACGACAGGGACACAATGAGCAGTTCTTC
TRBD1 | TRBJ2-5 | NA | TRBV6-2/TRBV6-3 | CASSYPNRGETQYF | TGTGCCAGCAGTTACCCCAACAGGGGGGAGACCCAGTACTTC
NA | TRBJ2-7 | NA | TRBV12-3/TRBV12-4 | CASSLQGWGEQYF | TGTGCCAGCAGTTTGCAGGGCTGGGGCGAGCAGTACTTC
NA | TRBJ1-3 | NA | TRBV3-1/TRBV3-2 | CASSQSGVTSGNTIYF | TGTGCCAGCAGCCAATCAGGGGTCACCTCTGGAAACACCATATATTTT
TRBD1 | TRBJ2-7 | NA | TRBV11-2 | CASTLWGDRDEEQYF | TGTGCCAGCACCCTTTGGGGTGACAGGGACGAGGAGCAGTACTTC
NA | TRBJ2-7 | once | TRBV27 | CASSLSGPYEQYF | TGTGCCAGCAGTTTATCTGGCCCCTACGAGCAGTACTTC
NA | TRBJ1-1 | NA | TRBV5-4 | CASSLEGPGDWAFF | TGTGCCAGCAGCTTGGAGGGGCCAGGGGATTGGGCTTTCTTT
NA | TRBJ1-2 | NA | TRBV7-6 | CASSPTGNYGYTF | TGTGCCAGCAGCCCTACAGGGAACTATGGCTACACCTTC
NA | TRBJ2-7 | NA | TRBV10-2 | CASRSGPYEQYF | TGCGCCAGCAGGTCGGGTCCCTACGAGCAGTACTTC
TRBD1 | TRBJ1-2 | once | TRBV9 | CASSPLGTDYGYTF | TGTGCCAGCAGCCCGTTAGGGACAGATTATGGCTACACCTTC
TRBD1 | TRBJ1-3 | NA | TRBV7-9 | CASTSGTGSSGNTIYF | TGTGCCAGCACCTCCGGGACAGGGTCCTCTGGAAACACCATATATTTT
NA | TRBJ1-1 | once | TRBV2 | CASSVEYLNTEAFF | TGTGCCAGCAGTGTCGAATACTTGAACACTGAAGCTTTCTTT
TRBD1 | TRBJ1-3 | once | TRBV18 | CASSPPDRAAGGNTIYF | TGTGCCAGCTCACCACCGGACAGGGCGGCCGGTGGAAACACCATATATTTT
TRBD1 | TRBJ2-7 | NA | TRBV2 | CASSLTGVYEQYF | TGTGCCAGCAGCCTGACAGGGGTTTACGAGCAGTACTTC
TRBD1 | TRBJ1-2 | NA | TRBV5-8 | CASGDRGANYGYTF | TGTGCCAGCGGTGACAGGGGCGCTAACTATGGCTACACCTTC
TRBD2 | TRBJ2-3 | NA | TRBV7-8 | CASSIRGGGEGDTQYF | TGTGCCAGCAGCATTAGGGGCGGGGGAGAGGGGGATACGCAGTATTTT
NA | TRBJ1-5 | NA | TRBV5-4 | CASSRGGDQPQHF | TGTGCCAGCAGCAGGGGTGGGGATCAGCCCCAGCATTTT
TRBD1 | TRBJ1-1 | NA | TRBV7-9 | CASSLDTGQGIPEAFF | TGTGCCAGCAGCTTAGACACGGGACAGGGGATACCTGAAGCTTTCTTT
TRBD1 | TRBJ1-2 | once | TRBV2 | CASLWTGVVYGYTF | TGTGCCAGCCTGTGGACAGGGGTAGTCTATGGCTACACCTTC
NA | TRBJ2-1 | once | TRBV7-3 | CASSLTGASSYNEQFF | TGTGCCAGCAGCTTAACAGGGGCAAGCTCCTACAATGAGCAGTTCTTC
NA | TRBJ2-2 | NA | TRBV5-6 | CASRSSNTGELFF | TGTGCCAGCAGGTCTTCCAACACCGGGGAGCTGTTTTTT
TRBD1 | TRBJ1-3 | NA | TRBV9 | CASSVGDRVGGNTIYF | TGTGCCAGCAGCGTGGGAGACAGGGTAGGGGGAAACACCATATATTTT
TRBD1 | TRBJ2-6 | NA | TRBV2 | CASRLDSGTGLSGANVLTF | TGTGCCAGCAGGTTAGACTCCGGGACAGGTCTTTCTGGGGCCAACGTCCTGACTTTC
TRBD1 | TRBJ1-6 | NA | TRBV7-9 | CASTATGTGNNSPLHF | TGTGCCAGCACCGCGACCGGGACAGGGAATAATTCACCCCTCCACTTT
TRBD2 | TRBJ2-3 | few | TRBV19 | CASSSAGGRVDTQYF | TGTGCCAGTAGTTCAGCGGGGGGGCGGGTAGATACGCAGTATTTT
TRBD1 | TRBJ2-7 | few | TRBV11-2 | CASSLGRGLSYEQYF | TGTGCCAGCAGCTTAGGCAGGGGGCTCTCCTACGAGCAGTACTTC
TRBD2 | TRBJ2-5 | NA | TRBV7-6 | CASSLRGGVGKTQYF | TGTGCCAGCAGCCTACGCGGGGGGGTAGGAAAGACCCAGTACTTC
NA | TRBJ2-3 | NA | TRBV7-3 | CASSDGTGSTDTQYF | TGTGCCAGCAGCGATGGGACTGGTAGCACAGATACGCAGTATTTT
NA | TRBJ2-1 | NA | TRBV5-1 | CASSGSGRGAYNEQFF | TGCGCCAGCAGTGGGTCGGGGCGGGGAGCCTACAATGAGCAGTTCTTC
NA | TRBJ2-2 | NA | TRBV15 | CATSRDLQGGTGELFF | TGTGCCACCAGCAGAGATCTCCAGGGAGGCACCGGGGAGCTGTTTTTT
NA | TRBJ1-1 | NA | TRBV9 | CASSPQGPREAFF | TGTGCCAGCAGCCCCCAGGGGCCCAGAGAAGCTTTCTTT
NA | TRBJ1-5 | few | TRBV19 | CASSVSGSLIFSNQPQHF | TGTGCCAGTTCCGTATCCGGGTCCCTCATATTTAGCAATCAGCCCCAGCATTTT
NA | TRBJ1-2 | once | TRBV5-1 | CASSSGGGYTF | TGCGCCAGCAGCTCGGGCGGGGGCTACACCTTC
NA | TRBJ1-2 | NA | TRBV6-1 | CASSESTGDSTDGYTF | TGTGCCAGCAGTGAGTCCACAGGAGACTCTACCGATGGCTACACCTTC
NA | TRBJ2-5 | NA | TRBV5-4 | CASSMDTFQETQYF | TGTGCCAGCAGCATGGACACCTTCCAAGAGACCCAGTACTTC
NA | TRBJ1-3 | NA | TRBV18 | CASSQKGDTIYF | TGTGCCAGCTCACAAAAGGGGGACACCATATATTTT
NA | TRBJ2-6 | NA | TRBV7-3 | CASSFRHFSGANVLTF | TGTGCCAGCAGCTTCAGACACTTCTCTGGGGCCAACGTCCTGACTTTC
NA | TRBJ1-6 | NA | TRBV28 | CASTIDFGQSSYNSPLHF | TGTGCCAGCACCATAGACTTCGGACAGAGCTCCTATAATTCACCCCTCCACTTT
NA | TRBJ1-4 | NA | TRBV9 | CASSVGVGDEKLFF | TGTGCCAGCAGCGTAGGGGTCGGGGATGAAAAACTGTTTTTT
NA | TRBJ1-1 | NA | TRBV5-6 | CASSPIREANTEAFF | TGTGCCAGCAGCCCTATCAGGGAGGCGAACACTGAAGCTTTCTTT
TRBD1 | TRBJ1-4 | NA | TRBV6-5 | CASSREQGARLFF | TGTGCCAGCAGTCGGGAACAGGGGGCCCGGCTGTTTTTT
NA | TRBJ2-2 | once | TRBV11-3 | CASSPRQGWNTGELFF | TGTGCCAGCAGCCCACGGCAGGGATGGAACACCGGGGAGCTGTTTTTT
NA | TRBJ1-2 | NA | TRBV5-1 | CASSPEGGSAYGYTF | TGCGCCAGCAGCCCGGAGGGGGGGTCGGCCTATGGCTACACCTTC
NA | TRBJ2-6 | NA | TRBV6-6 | CASNFGSGANVLTF | TGTGCCAGCAATTTTGGTAGTGGGGCCAACGTCCTGACTTTC
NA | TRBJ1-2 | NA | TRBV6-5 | CASRTSSNYGYTF | TGTGCCAGCAGAACATCCTCTAACTATGGCTACACCTTC
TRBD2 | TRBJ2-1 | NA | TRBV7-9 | CASSLAGGPNNEQFF | TGTGCCAGCAGTCTAGCGGGGGGGCCTAACAATGAGCAGTTCTTC
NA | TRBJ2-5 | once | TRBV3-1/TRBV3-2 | CASTTRGYQETQYF | TGTGCCAGCACAACCAGGGGATACCAAGAGACCCAGTACTTC
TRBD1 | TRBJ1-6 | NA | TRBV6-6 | CASSHGQGGSPLHF | TGTGCCAGCAGCCACGGACAGGGGGGTTCACCCCTCCACTTT
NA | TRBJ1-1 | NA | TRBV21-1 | CASRGRHGAFF | TGTGCCAGCAGGGGGCGCCACGGGGCTTTCTTT
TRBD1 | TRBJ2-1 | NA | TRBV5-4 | CASSPRQGSRSWNEQFF | TGTGCCAGCAGCCCCCGACAGGGCTCACGATCTTGGAATGAGCAGTTCTTC
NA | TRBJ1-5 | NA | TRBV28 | CASRPQGIGHQPQHF | TGTGCCAGCAGACCCCAGGGGATAGGTCATCAGCCCCAGCATTTT
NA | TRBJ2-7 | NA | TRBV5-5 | CASSLGADYEQYF | TGTGCCAGCAGCTTGGGGGCCGACTACGAGCAGTACTTC
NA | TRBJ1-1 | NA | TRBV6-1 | CASSEREPGRLGTEAFF | TGTGCCAGCAGTGAACGGGAGCCCGGGAGGCTGGGCACTGAAGCTTTCTTT
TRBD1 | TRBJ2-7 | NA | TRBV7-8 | CASSLRGQGADEQYF | TGTGCCAGCAGCTTAAGGGGACAGGGGGCCGACGAGCAGTACTTC
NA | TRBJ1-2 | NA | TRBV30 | CAWGRQRIDYGYTF | TGTGCCTGGGGCCGACAGAGAATAGACTATGGCTACACCTTC
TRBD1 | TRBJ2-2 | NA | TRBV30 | CACRGTGGTGELFF | TGTGCCTGCCGGGGGACAGGGGGCACCGGGGAGCTGTTTTTT
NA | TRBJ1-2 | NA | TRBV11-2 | CASSSIAGLVGYTF | TGTGCCAGCAGTTCCATAGCAGGGCTGGTCGGCTACACCTTC